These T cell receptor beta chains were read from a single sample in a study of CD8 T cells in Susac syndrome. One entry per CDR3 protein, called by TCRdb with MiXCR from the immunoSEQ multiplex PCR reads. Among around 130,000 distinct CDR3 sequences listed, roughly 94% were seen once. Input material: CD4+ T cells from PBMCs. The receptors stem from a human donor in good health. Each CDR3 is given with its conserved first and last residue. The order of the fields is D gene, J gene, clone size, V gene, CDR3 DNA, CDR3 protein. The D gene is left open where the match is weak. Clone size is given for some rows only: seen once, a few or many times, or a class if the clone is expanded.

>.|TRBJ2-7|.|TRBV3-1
TGTGCCAGCAGCCAAAATACCGGGCCCCAGTACTTC
CASSQNTGPQYF
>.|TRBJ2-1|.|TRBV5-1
TGCGCCAGCAGCTTGGTTGGGGGAAGGCAGAATGAGCAGTTCTTC
CASSLVGGRQNEQFF
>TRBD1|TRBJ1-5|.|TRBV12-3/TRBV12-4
TGTGCCAGCAGCCCCGGACAGGGCGGCAATCAGCCCCAGCATTTT
CASSPGQGGNQPQHF
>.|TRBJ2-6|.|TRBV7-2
TGTGCCAGCAGCCCCCAGGGCCACCTCTCTTTATCTGGGGCCAACGTCCTGACTTTC
CASSPQGHLSLSGANVLTF
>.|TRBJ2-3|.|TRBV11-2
TGTGCCAGCAGACCCATACGGGGCCTAACTCCTAGCACAGATACGCAGTATTTT
CASRPIRGLTPSTDTQYF
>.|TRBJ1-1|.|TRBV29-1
TGCAGCGTTGATCTGCCGCACAGGAAGAACACTGAAGCTTTCTTT
CSVDLPHRKNTEAFF
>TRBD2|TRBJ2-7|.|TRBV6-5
TGTGCCAGCAGTCCCGGACTAGCGGGCACCTACGAGCAGTACTTC
CASSPGLAGTYEQYF
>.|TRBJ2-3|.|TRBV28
TGTGCCAGCAGTTCATATATAGGCGGGAGCACAGATACGCAGTATTTT
CASSSYIGGSTDTQYF
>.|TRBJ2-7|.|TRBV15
TGTGCCACCAGAAGAGACACCTACGAGCAGTACTTC
CATRRDTYEQYF
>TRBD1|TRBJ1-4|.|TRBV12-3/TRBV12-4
TGTGCCAGCAGTCTCGGGACAGGTCTGAACCTCGAAAAACTGTTTTTT
CASSLGTGLNLEKLFF
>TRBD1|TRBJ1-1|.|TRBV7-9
TGTGCCAGCAGCCAACAAGCGGGACAGGACGGCGCTGAAGCTTTCTTT
CASSQQAGQDGAEAFF
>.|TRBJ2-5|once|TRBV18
TGTGCCAGCTCACCACCGAACGGTCTGGTAGAGACCCAGTACTTC
CASSPPNGLVETQYF
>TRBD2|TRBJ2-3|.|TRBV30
TGTGCCTGGAGTGTAACGCGGACTAGCGGGAGGGCGGCAGATACGCAGTATTTT
CAWSVTRTSGRAADTQYF
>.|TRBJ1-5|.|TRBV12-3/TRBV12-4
TGTGCCAGCAGTTCGACAGTACAGCCCCAGCATTTT
CASSSTVQPQHF
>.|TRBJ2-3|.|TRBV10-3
TGTGCCATCAGTTCTGCAGATACGCAGTATTTT
CAISSADTQYF
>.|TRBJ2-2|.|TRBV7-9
TGTGCCAGCAGCCCAACGACCGGGGAGCTGTTTTTT
CASSPTTGELFF
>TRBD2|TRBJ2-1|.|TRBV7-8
TGTGCCAGCAGATCCTATAGCGGGAGTAGGTATGAGCAGTTCTTC
CASRSYSGSRYEQFF
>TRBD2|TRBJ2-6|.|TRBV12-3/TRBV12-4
TGTGCCAGCAGTTACGGGGGGTCTGGGGCCAACGTCCTGACTTTC
CASSYGGSGANVLTF
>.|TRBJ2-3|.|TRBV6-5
TGTGCCAGCAGTTATGTGGGGGCCTCCACAGATACGCAGTATTTT
CASSYVGASTDTQYF
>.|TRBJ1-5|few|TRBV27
TGTGCCAGCAGTTCGGGCGATCAGCCCCAGCATTTT
CASSSGDQPQHF
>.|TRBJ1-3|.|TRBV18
TGTGCCAGCTCACCTCGCGGGGGCTCTGGAAACACCATATATTTT
CASSPRGGSGNTIYF
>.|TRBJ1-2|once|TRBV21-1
TGTGCCAGCCGTAAAATAGGGGCTTATGGCTACACCTTC
CASRKIGAYGYTF
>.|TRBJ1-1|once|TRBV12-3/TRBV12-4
TGTGCCAGCAATCACAGGAGGATGAACACTGAAGCTTTCTTT
CASNHRRMNTEAFF
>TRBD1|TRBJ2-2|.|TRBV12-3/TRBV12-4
TGTGCCAGCAGCGACAGGGCCCTCGCGAACACCGGGGAGCTGTTTTTT
CASSDRALANTGELFF
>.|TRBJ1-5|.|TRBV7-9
TGTGCCAGCAGTAAGACCAATCAGCCCCAGCATTTT
CASSKTNQPQHF
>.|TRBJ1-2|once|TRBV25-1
TGTGCCAGCAGTGAACAGGGGTTTCTGGGCTACACCTTC
CASSEQGFLGYTF
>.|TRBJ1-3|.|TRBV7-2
TGTGCCAGCAGCTTAGAGTGGTGGAGCTCTGGAAACACCATATATTTT
CASSLEWWSSGNTIYF
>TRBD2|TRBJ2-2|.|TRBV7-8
TGTGCCAGCAGCGCGGGACTAGCGAATACCGGGGAGCTGTTTTTT
CASSAGLANTGELFF
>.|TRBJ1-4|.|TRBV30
TGTGCCTGGAGTGGGACACAGGATGGATATGAAAAACTGTTTTTT
CAWSGTQDGYEKLFF
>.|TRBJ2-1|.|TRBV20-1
TGCAGTGCTAAACAGGCTACTTACAATGAGCAGTTCTTC
CSAKQATYNEQFF
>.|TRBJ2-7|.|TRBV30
TGTGCCTGGAGTGTATCGCTGCAGGGAGAGCAGTACTTC
CAWSVSLQGEQYF
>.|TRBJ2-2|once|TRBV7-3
TGTGCCAGCAGCCCATATGACACAATCGGGGAGCTGTTTTTT
CASSPYDTIGELFF
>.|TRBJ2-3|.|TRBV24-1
TGTGCCACCAGTGATATAACAATGGGTCTAGATACGCAGTATTTT
CATSDITMGLDTQYF
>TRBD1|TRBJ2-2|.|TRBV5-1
TGCGCCAGCAGCTTGAAGGGGACAGGGGGCACCGGGGAGCTGTTTTTT
CASSLKGTGGTGELFF
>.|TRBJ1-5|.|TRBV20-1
TGCAGTGCTAGCCCTCCCCCGGGACATCAGCCCCAGCATTTT
CSASPPPGHQPQHF
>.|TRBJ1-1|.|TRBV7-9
TGTGCCAGCAGCTTAGTGTCTGGAGGGCAAACTGAAGCTTTCTTT
CASSLVSGGQTEAFF
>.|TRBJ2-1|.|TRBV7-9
TGTGCCAGCAGCAAAGGACAGCCCCTACACAATGAGCAGTTCTTC
CASSKGQPLHNEQFF
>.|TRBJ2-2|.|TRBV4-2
TGTGCCAGCAGCCAAGAAGGAGCTAGCGTAATCACCGGGGAGCTGTTTTTT
CASSQEGASVITGELFF
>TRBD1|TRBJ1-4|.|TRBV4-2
TGTGCCAGCAGCCACCCAAGGGGGGGGACAGGGCATGAAAAACTGTTTTTT
CASSHPRGGTGHEKLFF
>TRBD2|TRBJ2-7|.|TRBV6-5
TGTGCCAGCAGTGATACTAGCGGGAGTGGCGAGCAGTACTTC
CASSDTSGSGEQYF
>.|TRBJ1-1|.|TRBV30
TGTGCCTGGAGTGGCAGCGAGAACACTGAAGCTTTCTTT
CAWSGSENTEAFF